One sample yielded the 5 T cell receptor beta chains listed below, sequenced in a study of shared clonotypes between healthy human individuals (dated by TCRdb to about 2020). Library preparation used the immunoSEQ multiplex PCR assay. Not all clones reach the TCRdb copy of this immuneACCESS table, which keeps in-frame sequences only. Checked studies attribute under half of the gap to unresolved V genes and leave the rest unexplained. For this sample there are over a million clones; around 76% appear just once. The top ten clones comprise 1.4% to 1.5% of the sample. Material: memory CD4+ T cells sorted from blood. This sample's cell subset or site label indicates: CD45RA-negative fraction. The source of these receptors is a man between 18 and 35 years old in good health.

V gene TRBV19 combines with J gene TRBJ2-2; no clear D. CDR3 length: 14 amino acids. The germline V gene has CDR1 LNHDA and CDR2 SQIVND (reference sequence). Trimming left V 9 bases short and J 2 bases short, with 13 bases between. Here the CDR3 DNA reads TGTGCCAGCACCCCCGGAGTAAACACCGGGGAGCTGTTTTTT. Protein product: CASTPGVNTGELFF.

The rearrangement joins TRBV7-9 to TRBJ1-2; D perhaps matches TRBD1 (5 bases). Germline V gives CDR1 SEHNR, CDR2 FQNEAQ (reference sequence). Trimming stripped 5 bases from V and 14 bases from J, with 21 bases between. This CDR3 contains 13 residues. CDR3 amino acids: CASSPREPGRATF. CDR3 in DNA: TGTGCCAGCAGCCCACGGGAGCCAGGCAGGGCGACCTTC.

The chain recombines TRBV29-1 with TRBJ1-2; D might be TRBD1 (5 bases). The CDR3 has 14 residues. V shed 3 bases and J shed 8 bases, with 19 bases lying between them. The germline gives CDR1 SQVTM, CDR2 ANQGSEA. CDR3 sequence (DNA): TGCAGCGTTGAGGCTAAGGCAGGGACGGGAGGCTACACCTTC. It yields the protein CSVEAKAGTGGYTF.

The chain is built from TRBV7-2 and TRBJ2-5; 8 bases agree with TRBD1. There are 14 residues in the CDR3. Unmatched junction bases numbered 4, after V lost 6 bases and J lost 1 base. Germline V gives CDR1 SGHTA, CDR2 FQGNSA. The CDR3, as DNA: TGTGCCAGCAGGCGGGACAGGACCCAAGAGACCCAGTACTTC. Translation gives CASRRDRTQETQYF.

The chain couples TRBV28 to TRBJ2-7; tentative D call: TRBD1 (6 bases). Per germline, CDR1 MDHEN and CDR2 SYDVKM. The length of the CDR3 is 16 residues. V lost 4 bases and J 2 bases, leaving 18 bases between the germline ends. The CDR3 region has the DNA TGTGCCAGCAGTTCGGTCTGGGACAACATGCCCTACGAGCAGTACTTC. It yields the protein CASSSVWDNMPYEQYF. The variable domain in full, completed from reference TRBV28 and TRBJ2-7, reads DVKVTQSSRYLVKRTGEKVFLECVQDMDHENMFWYRQDPGLGLRLIYFSYDVKMKEKGDIPEGYSVSREKKERFSLILESASTNQTSMYLCASSSVWDNMPYEQYFGPGTRLTVT.